This T cell receptor (beta chain) was profiled in a study of blood T cells in healthy people across ages. Together with a sample-barcoded 5' primer, a J-beta primer mix was included in a second PCR lasting roughly 6 to 12 cycles. TCRdb re-called the 5' RACE reads through MiXCR, storing one row per CDR3 protein. The sample has fewer than 950,000 distinct CDR3 sequences; 50% to 65% are singletons. The ends lost 6 bases at V and 5 bases at J; junction bases unmatched: 13. Germline CDR1 SEHNR, CDR2 FQNEAQ (reference sequence). The CDR3 sequence is 16 residues long. The sequence was obtained from a man older than 75 in good health. The sample comprised blood. The chain recombines TRBV7-9 with TRBJ2-1, with 7 bases lining up with TRBD2. CDR3 residues: CASSIEISGLNNEQFF. The CDR3 bases are TGTGCCAGCAGTATTGAGATTAGCGGGCTAAACAATGAGCAGTTCTTC. Based on the CDR3 plus reference TRBV7-9 and TRBJ2-1, the full variable domain is DTGVSQNPRHKITKRGQNVTFRCDPISEHNRLYWYRQTLGQGPEFLTYFQNEAQLEKSRLLSDRFSAERPKGSFSTLEIQRTEQGDSAMYLCASSIEISGLNNEQFFGPGTRLTVL.